The 15 T cell receptor beta chains given below trace back to one sample, sequenced in a study of blood T cell repertoires in COVID-19. The data were produced by immunoSEQ multiplex PCR, yet TCRdb's version contains in-frame clones alone and is incomplete. The sample lists hundreds of thousands of clones; approximately 90% were seen once. The source material was peripheral blood. Every receptor here comes from a woman aged 30 to 39 with acute or convalescent COVID-19.

This clone has just a few counts. The chain joins TRBV7-9 to TRBJ1-2; D may be TRBD1 (6 bases). There are 14 residues in the CDR3. Germline V gene sequence: CDR1 SEHNR, CDR2 FQNEAQ (reference sequence). The V end lost 5 bases, the J end lost 2 bases, and 12 bases lay between the germline ends. The CDR3 nucleotides are TGTGCCAGCAGCGCACATGGACAGAACTATGGCTACACCTTC. Translation gives CASSAHGQNYGYTF.

The chain couples TRBV6-6 to TRBJ1-6, with D possibly matching TRBD1 (6 bases). This CDR3 spans 14 amino acids. From germline, CDR1 is MNHNY and CDR2 SVGAGI (reference sequence). V dropped 2 bases and J dropped 8 bases, with 10 bases sitting between them. The DNA of the CDR3 is TGTGCCAGCAGTTACAGGGGGAACGATTCACCCCTCCACTTT. Its protein product is CASSYRGNDSPLHF.

The chain joins TRBV5-1 to TRBJ2-7, with TRBD1 identical over 7 bases. V shed 0 bases and J 2 bases; nucleotides not matched to a gene: 8. Germline CDR1 is SGHRS and CDR2 is YFSETQ. This CDR3 is built from 16 residues. CDR3 amino acids: CASSLGFRDSPYEQYF. CDR3 DNA sequence: TGCGCCAGCAGCTTGGGCTTTAGGGACAGTCCCTACGAGCAGTACTTC. Looking up the rest from reference TRBV5-1 and TRBJ2-7 gives the full variable domain: KAGVTQTPRYLIKTRGQQVTLSCSPISGHRSVSWYQQTPGQGLQFLFEYFSETQRNKGNFPGRFSGRQFSNSRSEMNVSTLELGDSALYLCASSLGFRDSPYEQYFGPGTRLTVT.

The CDR3 loop is CAWSAKGRGQGNYGYTF. The CDR3 nucleotides are TGTGCCTGGAGTGCCAAGGGCAGGGGGCAGGGGAACTATGGCTACACCTTC. V is TRBV30 and J is TRBJ1-2, with 8 bases that match TRBD1. Germline CDR1 GTSNPN, CDR2 SVGIG (reference sequence). The CDR3 runs to 17 residues. V was clipped by 1 base and J by 2 bases; unmatched bases: 12.

The chain uses TRBV5-4 and TRBJ1-2; no firm D call. The CDR3 is 15 residues long. Looked up from germline, CDR1 is SGHNT and CDR2 is YYREEE (reference sequence). V gave up 4 bases and J gave up 0 bases, with 13 bases separating them. The DNA of the CDR3 is TGTGCCAGCAGCCCCACGGTAGAGACTAACTATGGCTACACCTTC. Protein product: CASSPTVETNYGYTF.

This CDR3 reads CASSPRAGGSYEQYF. CDR3 nucleotide sequence: TGTGCCAGCAGCCCTAGGGCAGGGGGCTCCTACGAGCAGTACTTC. This sequence joins TRBV11-2 and TRBJ2-7; 7 nucleotides line up with TRBD1. Unmatched junction bases numbered 7, after V lost 5 bases and J lost 0 bases. The CDR3 has 15 residues. In germline, CDR1 is SGHAT, CDR2 FQNNGV.

The chain combines TRBV5-1 with TRBJ1-2, with 7 positions matching TRBD1. The CDR3 contains 13 residues. Trimming cost V 3 bases and J 4 bases; bases outside gene matches: 3. Per germline, CDR1 SGHRS and CDR2 YFSETQ. DNA for the CDR3: TGCGCCAGCAGCTCGGAGGGGGCCTATGGCTACACCTTC. This encodes CASSSEGAYGYTF.

The chain has TRBV19 and TRBJ1-5; 9 nucleotides agree with TRBD1. V shed 2 bases and J 3 bases; nucleotides not matched to a gene: 5. This CDR3 region has 16 residues. Germline values: CDR1 LNHDA, CDR2 SQIVND (reference sequence). The CDR3 sequence is CASSIFGQGYNQPQHF. CDR3 coding DNA: TGTGCCAGTAGTATATTTGGACAGGGGTACAATCAGCCCCAGCATTTT.

V usage is TRBV18 and J usage is TRBJ1-1; D gene uncertain. The CDR3 is made up of 18 amino acids. In germline, CDR1 is KGHSH, CDR2 LQKENI. With 6 bases removed from V and 0 bases from J, the gap between germline ends came to 23 bases. CDR3 loop: CASSPEVALLRMNTEAFF. The CDR3 DNA reads TGTGCCAGCTCGCCTGAGGTGGCCCTACTGAGAATGAACACTGAAGCTTTCTTT.

The genes are TRBV24-1 and TRBJ2-7; TRBD1 agrees at 7 bases. V was pared by 2 bases and J by 6 bases, with 6 bases of the junction left unmatched. CDR3 size: 14 residues. The germline V gene encodes CDR1 KGHDR and CDR2 SFDVKD. This chain's CDR3 is CATSDSWTGAEQYF. CDR3 DNA: TGTGCCACCAGTGATTCCTGGACAGGAGCCGAGCAGTACTTC.

This clone was counted a single time. The chain uses TRBV11-2 and TRBJ1-1; 7 bases fit TRBD1. V lost 7 bases, J lost 1 base, and 6 bases stayed unmatched. Germline V CDR1 and CDR2: SGHAT, FQNNGV. The CDR3 has 14 residues. The CDR3 reads CASTKGQANTEAFF. Written as DNA, the CDR3 is TGTGCCAGCACGAAAGGACAGGCGAACACTGAAGCTTTCTTT.

The gene calls are TRBV9 and TRBJ2-3; perhaps TRBD2 as D (6 bases). Trimming pared 4 bases from V and 2 bases from J, leaving 14 bases between. Looked up from germline, CDR1 is SGDLS and CDR2 is YYNGEE. The CDR3 has 15 residues. CDR3 amino acids: CASSSRRGFTDTQYF. The CDR3 region has the DNA TGTGCCAGCAGCTCTCGACGGGGGTTCACAGATACGCAGTATTTT.

The rearrangement joins TRBV9 to TRBJ2-7; D is ambiguous. The germline gives CDR1 SGDLS, CDR2 YYNGEE. The V gene lost 2 bases and the J gene lost 0 bases, with 9 bases spanning the gap. CDR3 size: 14 residues. CDR3 sequence: CASSVSESSYEQYF. The CDR3, as DNA: TGTGCCAGCAGCGTTTCGGAGAGCTCCTACGAGCAGTACTTC.

The chain uses TRBV29-1 and TRBJ1-3; no firm D call. CDR3 length: 11 amino acids. The V gene lost 5 bases and the J gene lost 6 bases, with 8 bases spanning the gap. Per the germline V gene, CDR1 is SQVTM and CDR2 is ANQGSEA. The CDR3 DNA follows: TGCAGCGTTCAAACTCAAAACACCATATATTTT. Protein sequence: CSVQTQNTIYF.

Comments on this clone: A much larger clone is a single base away; this may be a read error. This chain uses TRBV6-5 with TRBJ1-5, with 9 nucleotides matching TRBD1. The CDR3 loop spans 14 amino acids. J lost 2 bases, V lost 5 bases, and 1 base had no gene match. Germline values: CDR1 MNHEY, CDR2 SVGAGI. CDR3 amino acids: CASSRTGGNQPQHF. The CDR3 region has the DNA TGTGCCAGCAGTCGGACAGGGGGCAATCAGCCCCAGCATTTT.